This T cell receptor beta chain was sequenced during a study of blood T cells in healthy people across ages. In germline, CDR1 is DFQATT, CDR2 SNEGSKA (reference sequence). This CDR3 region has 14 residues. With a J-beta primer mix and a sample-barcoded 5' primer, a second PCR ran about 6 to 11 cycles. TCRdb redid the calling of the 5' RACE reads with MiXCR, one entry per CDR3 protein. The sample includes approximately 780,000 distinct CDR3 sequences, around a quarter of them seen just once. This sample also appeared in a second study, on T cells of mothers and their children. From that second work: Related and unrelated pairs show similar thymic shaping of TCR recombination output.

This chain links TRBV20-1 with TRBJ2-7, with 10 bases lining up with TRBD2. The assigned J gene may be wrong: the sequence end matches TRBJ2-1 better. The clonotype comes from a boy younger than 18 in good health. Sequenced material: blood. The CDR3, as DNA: TGCAGTGCTAGGGTTTATAGCGGGAGGAATGAGCAGTTCTTC. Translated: CSARVYSGRNEQFF.